Listed below are T cell receptor beta chains from one sample, sequenced in a study of blood T cell repertoires in COVID-19. Assay: immunoSEQ multiplex PCR; the TCRdb copy retains only in-frame clones and omits some. The top ten clones hold about 1.5% of a sample with more than 200,000 clones, about 87% of them seen once. The sequenced material came from PBMCs or T cells enriched from blood (not recorded which). Receptor source: a woman aged 50 to 60 who had recovered from COVID-19. Each CDR3 is given with its conserved first and last residue. The order of the fields is CDR3 protein, CDR3 DNA, J gene, clone size, V gene, D gene. The D gene is left open where the match is weak. Expanded clones get a size class; other rows say once, few or many, or leave the size out.

CDR3: CASSREPHGTEAFF
DNA: TGCGCCAGCAGCCGCGAGCCTCACGGGACTGAAGCTTTCTTT
J: TRBJ1-1
size: once
V: TRBV4-1
D: .

CDR3: CAWSVLHRTEAFF
DNA: TGTGCCTGGAGTGTACTACATCGGACTGAAGCTTTCTTT
J: TRBJ1-1
size: .
V: TRBV30
D: .

CDR3: CASSQASEGSYGYTF
DNA: TGTGCCAGCAGCCAAGCGAGTGAAGGGAGCTATGGCTACACCTTC
J: TRBJ1-2
size: .
V: TRBV4-2
D: .

CDR3: CASSNRDTGEKLFF
DNA: TGTGCCAGCAGCAACCGGGACACGGGTGAAAAACTGTTTTTT
J: TRBJ1-4
size: .
V: TRBV11-1
D: .

CDR3: CASSRSLSFSSTEAFF
DNA: TGTGCCAGTAGTAGAAGTTTGAGCTTCTCGAGCACTGAAGCTTTCTTT
J: TRBJ1-1
size: .
V: TRBV19
D: .

CDR3: CASSLFAGERDNEQFF
DNA: TGTGCCAGCAGCTTATTTGCGGGAGAGAGGGACAATGAGCAGTTCTTC
J: TRBJ2-1
size: .
V: TRBV13
D: TRBD2

CDR3: CASSPSAWGADTQYF
DNA: TGTGCCAGCTCACCATCGGCCTGGGGGGCAGATACGCAGTATTTT
J: TRBJ2-3
size: .
V: TRBV18
D: .

CDR3: CASSELGLAGAAQYF
DNA: TGTGCCAGCAGTGAGCTGGGACTAGCGGGAGCCGCGCAGTATTTT
J: TRBJ2-3
size: .
V: TRBV6-4
D: TRBD2

CDR3: CASSATYSYNEQFF
DNA: TGTGCCAGCAGCGCAACATACTCCTACAATGAGCAGTTCTTC
J: TRBJ2-1
size: .
V: TRBV9
D: .

CDR3: CSVSGQPNEKLFF
DNA: TGCAGCGTGTCGGGACAGCCTAATGAAAAACTGTTTTTT
J: TRBJ1-4
size: .
V: TRBV29-1
D: TRBD1

CDR3: CASSNTGQLNQPQHF
DNA: TGTGCCAGCAGTAATACGGGACAGCTAAATCAGCCCCAGCATTTT
J: TRBJ1-5
size: .
V: TRBV6-5
D: TRBD1

CDR3: CASSPGQGYREQYF
DNA: TGTGCCAGCAGCCCCGGACAGGGTTATCGGGAGCAGTACTTC
J: TRBJ2-7
size: .
V: TRBV9
D: TRBD1

CDR3: CASSLVANNQPQHF
DNA: TGTGCCAGCAGTTTAGTCGCGAACAATCAGCCCCAGCATTTT
J: TRBJ1-5
size: .
V: TRBV27
D: .

CDR3: CASSYSTGASGMFF
DNA: TGTGCCAGCAGTTATTCTACAGGGGCCAGCGGCATGTTTTTT
J: TRBJ2-2
size: .
V: TRBV6-2/TRBV6-3
D: TRBD1

CDR3: CASSPVSSYNEQFF
DNA: TGTGCCAGCTCCCCGGTTAGCTCCTACAATGAGCAGTTCTTC
J: TRBJ2-1
size: .
V: TRBV27
D: .

CDR3: CATTRPGSYEQYF
DNA: TGTGCCACCACCCGGCCAGGATCCTACGAGCAGTACTTC
J: TRBJ2-7
size: .
V: TRBV15
D: .

CDR3: CASSLGRAVNTIYF
DNA: TGTGCCAGCAGCTTAGGCAGGGCTGTAAACACCATATATTTT
J: TRBJ1-3
size: .
V: TRBV7-2
D: .

CDR3: CASSSSSDTQYF
DNA: TGCGCCAGCAGTTCTTCCTCAGATACGCAGTATTTT
J: TRBJ2-3
size: .
V: TRBV10-1
D: .